The next 26 T cell receptor beta chains were all read from a single sample in a study of T cell repertoires in cytomegalovirus infection. In TCRdb, the reads were re-called with MiXCR into one record per CDR3 protein. The data contain roughly 230,000 distinct CDR3 sequences, over 20% of them singletons. Sequencing used CD8+ T cells from PBMCs. The receptors come from a human donor in good health (CMV status not recorded). Some clones in this sample may be carry-over from other donors' samples.

V is TRBV10-3 and J is TRBJ2-7; TRBD2 agrees at 8 bases. CDR3 size: 15 residues. With 4 bases clipped from V and 4 bases from J, the junction kept 9 bases outside the gene matches. Looked up from germline, CDR1 is ENHRY and CDR2 is SYGVKD. CDR3 sequence: CAISVQAGDPYEQYF. The CDR3 DNA is TGTGCCATCAGTGTCCAAGCGGGGGACCCTTACGAGCAGTACTTC.

This clonotype came up many times. The chain has TRBV7-2 and TRBJ2-3; D gene uncertain. V dropped 5 bases and J dropped 1 base, with 10 bases sitting between them. Germline V gives CDR1 SGHTA, CDR2 FQGNSA. The CDR3 is made up of 14 amino acids. CDR3 bases: TGTGCCAGCAGCCCTCTAATGGGCACAGATACGCAGTATTTT. This encodes CASSPLMGTDTQYF.

This chain joins TRBV20-1 and TRBJ2-1, with D unclear. The CDR3 runs to 15 residues. Trimming pared 5 bases from V and 6 bases from J, leaving 20 bases between. Germline V gene data show CDR1 as DFQATT and CDR2 as SNEGSKA (reference sequence). This chain's CDR3 is CSAPRLTQIPNEQFF. The CDR3 DNA sequence: TGCAGTGCTCCCCGGCTAACCCAAATCCCCAATGAGCAGTTCTTC.

Details on this clonotype: Being one base from a much bigger clone, this may be a read error. The V call is TRBV7-2, the J call TRBJ1-2; 9 bases line up with TRBD1. This CDR3 spans 14 amino acids. Unmatched junction bases numbered 7, after V lost 3 bases and J lost 8 bases. CDR1 SGHTA and CDR2 FQGNSA come from the germline V gene. CDR3 amino acids: CASSFRDRALGYTF. CDR3 nucleotides: TGTGCCAGCAGCTTCCGGGACAGGGCGTTGGGCTACACCTTC.

The chain has TRBV7-2 and TRBJ1-1; 7 nucleotides align to TRBD1. Trimming took 5 bases from V and 8 from J; bases not matched to a gene: 17. In germline, CDR1 is SGHTA, CDR2 FQGNSA. CDR3 length equals 16 residues. DNA for the CDR3: TGTGCCAGCAGCCTAGACACAGGGGTCTTCAGTGCCGAAGCTTTCTTT. Translating gives CASSLDTGVFSAEAFF.

The V gene is TRBV25-1, the J gene TRBJ2-1; 7 bases align to TRBD1. The germline gives CDR1 MGHDK, CDR2 SYGVNS. The CDR3 is made up of 15 amino acids. V lost 4 bases and J lost 0; bases outside the gene matches: 3. CDR3 loop: CASSAGQSSYNEQFF. CDR3 nucleotide sequence: TGTGCCAGCAGTGCGGGACAGAGCTCCTACAATGAGCAGTTCTTC.

This clonotype has a handful of counts. V and J are TRBV6-1 and TRBJ2-1; D is tentatively TRBD1 or TRBD2 (5 bases each). Trimming left V 6 bases short and J 0 bases short, with 12 bases between. This CDR3 is 15 amino acids long. Germline V lookup: CDR1 MNHNS, CDR2 SASEGT. DNA of the CDR3: TGTGCCAGCAGCGGGGCCTCTAGCTCCTACAATGAGCAGTTCTTC. Its translation is CASSGASSSYNEQFF.

The chain combines TRBV20-1 with TRBJ2-4, with D hard to call. Per the germline V gene, CDR1 is DFQATT and CDR2 is SNEGSKA (reference sequence). The V and J ends lost 2 bases and 2 bases respectively, with 25 bases between them. This CDR3 has 19 amino acids. Here the CDR3 reads CSARPPADSLPITKNIQYF. CDR3 coding DNA: TGCAGTGCTAGACCCCCCGCCGACTCACTACCGATAACCAAAAACATTCAGTACTTC.

This clonotype appeared many times. The genes are TRBV28 and TRBJ2-1; 11 nucleotides agree with TRBD2. J was trimmed by 0 bases and V by 4 bases; bases with no gene match: 14. The CDR3 is 20 amino acids. CDR1 and CDR2 (germline): MDHEN, SYDVKM. DNA for the CDR3: TGTGCCAGCAGTTCCCGACTACTAGCGGGGGCTAACAGCTCCTACAATGAGCAGTTCTTC. Its translation: CASSSRLLAGANSSYNEQFF.

The sample holds a few counts of this clonotype. The V gene is TRBV5-4, the J gene TRBJ2-1; TRBD2 aligns across 11 bases. The CDR3 spans 18 residues. The ends lost 3 bases at V and 1 base at J; junction bases unmatched: 9. Germline CDR1 SGHNT, CDR2 YYREEE (reference sequence). The CDR3 bases are TGTGCCAGCAGCTCCACACCGGGACTAGCGGCGTCCTACAATGAGCAGTTCTTC. This codes for CASSSTPGLAASYNEQFF.

This chain joins TRBV6-2 or TRBV6-3 and TRBJ2-3, with a possible D match to TRBD2 (5 bases). The V gene's germline CDR1 is MNHEY and CDR2 SVGEGT. The length of the CDR3 is 16 residues. V dropped 6 bases and J dropped 0 bases, with 16 bases sitting between them. In DNA, the CDR3 is TGTGCCAGCAGCCCCGACCGCCTAGCTAGCACAGATACGCAGTATTTT. Its translation: CASSPDRLASTDTQYF.

This clonotype was recorded at least ten times. The DNA for the CDR3 is TGTGCCAGCAGTTTAGGACAGGACTACGAGCAGTACTTC. Amino acids: CASSLGQDYEQYF. This rearrangement joins TRBV28 to TRBJ2-7, with 7 bases that match TRBD1. With 2 bases clipped from V and 3 bases from J, the junction kept 1 base outside the gene matches. CDR1 and CDR2 from the germline V gene are MDHEN and SYDVKM. CDR3 size: 13 residues.

This clonotype was detected many times. The CDR3: CASSTSSGGPYQETQYF. CDR3 DNA sequence: TGTGCCAGCAGCACTTCTAGCGGGGGGCCGTACCAAGAGACCCAGTACTTC. This sequence joins TRBV7-9 and TRBJ2-5; TRBD2 matches at 11 bases. The V and J ends lost 5 bases and 0 bases, in that order; junction bases with no gene match: 8. Looked up from germline, CDR1 is SEHNR and CDR2 is FQNEAQ (reference sequence). The CDR3 sequence is 17 residues long. Filled out from reference TRBV7-9 and TRBJ2-5, the complete variable domain reads DTGVSQNPRHKITKRGQNVTFRCDPISEHNRLYWYRQTLGQGPEFLTYFQNEAQLEKSRLLSDRFSAERPKGSFSTLEIQRTEQGDSAMYLCASSTSSGGPYQETQYFGPGTRLLVL.

The chain is built from TRBV4-1 and TRBJ2-7; no clear D gene. The CDR3 has 13 residues. Trimming stripped 2 bases from V and 1 base from J, with 6 bases between. Germline V lookup: CDR1 MGHRA, CDR2 YSYEKL. For the CDR3, the DNA is TGCGCCAGCAGCCAATTAGGATCCTACGAGCAGTACTTC. Protein product: CASSQLGSYEQYF.

This clonotype appeared many times. The V call is TRBV7-3, the J call TRBJ1-5; 7 bases fit TRBD1. J gave up 4 bases and V 5 bases, and 8 bases lay outside the gene matches. Germline V gene data show CDR1 as SGHTA and CDR2 as FQGTGA. The CDR3 extends over 15 amino acids. CDR3 in DNA: TGTGCCAGCAGCACCCGACAGGGAATGAATCAGCCCCAGCATTTT. Translated, it gives CASSTRQGMNQPQHF.

The chain couples TRBV7-9 to TRBJ2-5; no clear D. V lost 1 base and J lost 5, with 11 bases in between. Germline CDR1 and CDR2: SEHNR and FQNEAQ (reference sequence). CDR3 length equals 14 residues. The CDR3 sequence: CASSLGDILETQYF. CDR3 DNA sequence: TGTGCCAGCAGCTTAGGCGACATTTTGGAGACCCAGTACTTC.

V is TRBV6-5 and J is TRBJ2-7; D gene ambiguous. Germline V lookup: CDR1 MNHEY, CDR2 SVGAGI. V lost 2 bases, J lost 4 bases, and 9 bases lay in between. This CDR3 contains 13 residues. CDR3 region: CASSYGMGYEQYF. CDR3 sequence (DNA): TGTGCCAGCAGTTACGGTATGGGATACGAGCAGTACTTC.

The chain couples TRBV20-1 to TRBJ1-5; D may be TRBD1 (5 bases). Trimming pared 0 bases from V and 3 bases from J, leaving 12 bases between. The CDR3 loop spans 15 amino acids. CDR1 and CDR2 (germline): DFQATT, SNEGSKA (reference sequence). CDR3 nucleotide sequence: TGCAGTGCTAGAGACCGTGGGGCCCCCAATCAGCCCCAGCATTTT. It yields the protein CSARDRGAPNQPQHF.

This clonotype was counted only a few times. The genes are TRBV2 and TRBJ2-7; possible D gene TRBD1, 7 bases. Germline V gene data show CDR1 as SNHLY and CDR2 as FYNNEI. V gave up 4 bases and J gave up 3 bases, with 19 bases separating them. The CDR3 totals 16 residues. The CDR3 is CASSGLGRQGGYEQYF. The DNA of the CDR3 is TGTGCCAGCAGTGGACTTGGGAGACAGGGAGGCTACGAGCAGTACTTC.

The genes are TRBV7-8 and TRBJ1-2; D not resolved. CDR1 and CDR2 (germline): SGHVS, FQNEAQ. V was cut by 4 bases and J by 0 bases, with 12 bases left in between. The CDR3 covers 15 residues. CDR3 sequence: CASSSYSPTNYGYTF. In DNA, the CDR3 is TGTGCCAGCAGCTCCTACAGTCCCACTAACTATGGCTACACCTTC.

J is TRBJ2-5 and V is TRBV12-3 or TRBV12-4, with D possibly being TRBD1 or TRBD2 (6 bases each). This CDR3 spans 12 amino acids. V was shortened by 8 bases and J by 2 bases, with 9 bases between the two germline ends. This CDR3 is CASRGPQETQYF. CDR3 nucleotides: TGTGCCAGCCGGGGGCCACAAGAGACCCAGTACTTC.

The rearrangement uses TRBV2 and TRBJ1-4; TRBD1 agrees at 10 bases. Germline-derived CDR1 and CDR2 are SNHLY and FYNNEI. The CDR3 is made up of 15 amino acids. With V trimmed by 5 bases and J by 8 bases, 8 bases remained unmatched. DNA of the CDR3: TGTGCCAGCAGTCCGAGGACAGGGGGACGAGAAAAACTGTTTTTT. Its protein product is CASSPRTGGREKLFF.

The gene calls are TRBV19 and TRBJ2-1; a possible D gene is TRBD2 (5 bases). Trimming left V 1 base short and J 7 bases short, with 11 bases between. The CDR3 contains 14 residues. Germline V gives CDR1 LNHDA, CDR2 SQIVND (reference sequence). The CDR3 DNA reads TGTGCCAGTAGTATAGTAGGAGGTCAGAATGAGCAGTTCTTC. Its translation: CASSIVGGQNEQFF.

V gene TRBV7-9 combines with J gene TRBJ2-7, with 7 nucleotides matching TRBD1. Germline V gene sequence: CDR1 SEHNR, CDR2 FQNEAQ (reference sequence). The CDR3 is 15 residues long. The V and J ends lost 0 bases and 3 bases, in that order; junction bases with no gene match: 5. CDR3 in DNA: TGTGCCAGCAGCTTAGCGTGGGACAGCTTCTACGAGCAGTACTTC. Amino acid sequence: CASSLAWDSFYEQYF.

This clonotype appeared a few times. The chain couples TRBV2 to TRBJ2-2; 12 bases align to TRBD2. This CDR3 is built from 15 residues. V trimming: 10 bases; J trimming: 2 bases; junction bases outside the gene matches: 5. Germline CDR1 and CDR2: SNHLY and FYNNEI. This CDR3 reads CATLAGGRNTGELFF. The CDR3 DNA reads TGTGCCACTCTAGCGGGGGGGCGTAACACCGGGGAGCTGTTTTTT.

This clonotype has only a few counts. The gene calls are TRBV4-2 and TRBJ2-7, with a tentative D call TRBD1 (7 bases). The CDR3 is 18 amino acids. V lost 0 bases and J lost 1, with 19 bases in between. Germline CDR1 is LGHNA and CDR2 is YNFKEQ. This chain's CDR3 is CASSQEDTGAGGSYEQYF. The CDR3 DNA is TGTGCCAGCAGCCAAGAAGATACGGGGGCAGGGGGTTCCTACGAGCAGTACTTC.